The source of this TCR beta chain is a study of T cell repertoires and HLA-DP antigens. General study points: Against one allele, clones undetected before culture averaged about 34%; against the other, roughly 50%.

Method: immunoSEQ multiplex PCR; TCRdb's copy keeps in-frame clones and lacks some. This sample has around 3,600 clones; over 60% occur once, and the top ten carry about a fifth. CD4+ cells expanded for about two weeks were restimulated 24 h with allogeneic-DPB1 HeLa cells. HeLa stimulator cells carried retrovirally transduced HLA-DPA1/DPB1, HLA-DM, invariant chain and CD80. CD4+ T cells, purified by negative selection, averaged roughly 98% purity. Cocultures used a 3:1 ratio of CD4+ cells to 100 Gy-irradiated HeLa, with 50 U/mL IL-2. Untouched CD4+ T cells were bead-isolated from PBMC at 95% to 98% purity. V was shortened by 7 bases and J by 3 bases, with 21 bases between the two germline ends. Per the germline V gene, CDR1 is SNHLY and CDR2 is FYNNEI. The CDR3 is 17 amino acids.

The J gene is TRBJ1-4, the V gene TRBV2, with D possibly being TRBD1 (5 bases). The sequenced sample was CD137- CD4+ T cells from cultured PBMCs. The clonotype comes from a young woman in good health and CMV-seronegative. The CDR3 sequence is CASIVGSGGLANEKLFF. The CDR3 DNA sequence: TGTGCCAGCATCGTGGGGAGCGGGGGTCTTGCTAATGAAAAACTGTTTTTT.